This T cell receptor beta chain was obtained from a study of chemoradiotherapy in HPV16-positive cancers. Study-wide background: Functional T-cell assays on a couple of HPV16-positive patients' cells defined candidate HPV-specific clones and common TCR motifs.

Using immunoSEQ multiplex PCR, the repertoire was profiled, and TCRdb retains in-frame clones only, with some absent. In the table there are 15,000 or so clones, 70% to 80% of which are singletons. To note about this clone: Its matching antigen is unknown.

General study results and limits: Candidate HPV-specific clones and E7-related TCR motifs grew in tumor during treatment. Functional assays defining HPV-specific T cells used only two HPV16-positive patients.

The CDR3 runs to 17 residues. V lost 7 bases and J lost 3, with 24 bases in between. CDR1 is SNHLY and CDR2 is FYNNEI in the germline V gene. Sampling took place from a patient who underwent chemoradiotherapy. The chain couples TRBV2 to TRBJ2-5; D may be TRBD1 (6 bases). This clonotype originated in a human donor with HPV-associated anogenital cancer. CDR3 in DNA: TGTGCCAGCAAGATTCTTCATCAGGACAGAAAAAAAGAGACCCAGTACTTC. The encoded protein is CASKILHQDRKKETQYF. Filled out from reference TRBV2 and TRBJ2-5, the complete variable domain reads EPEVTQTPSHQVTQMGQEVILRCVPISNHLYFYWYRQILGQKVEFLVSFYNNEISEKSEIFDDQFSVERPDGSNFTLKIRSTKLEDSAMYFCASKILHQDRKKETQYFGPGTRLLVL.